These 28 T cell receptor beta chains originate from one sample sequenced in a study of regulatory T cells in long-lasting Graves disease. The authors built TCR beta libraries using iRepertoire HTBI primers and Arm-PCR of CDR3 regions. TCRdb used MiXCR to reprocess the multiplex PCR reads, holding one entry per CDR3 protein. The profile shows a few hundred thousand distinct CDR3 sequences, roughly a quarter of them singletons. Time point reported: persistent/refractory GD, antithyroid drugs over 5 years with positive TRAb. PBMC RNA served as the TCR library source. The sequenced sample was peripheral blood mononuclear cells (PBMCs), obtained when the disease was refractory, from a patient treated with antithyroid drugs. The source is a female donor with Graves disease.

This clonotype was seen ten or more times. The chain employs TRBV6-1 and TRBJ2-6; TRBD2 aligns across 9 bases. CDR1 is MNHNS and CDR2 is SASEGT in the germline V gene. Trimming removed 3 bases from V and 1 base from J; junction bases left unmatched: 7. The CDR3 runs 18 residues. CDR3: CASSDTGLASSGANVLTF. Written as DNA, the CDR3 is TGTGCCAGCAGTGACACGGGACTAGCTTCATCTGGGGCCAACGTCCTGACTTTC.

This clonotype came up many times. In DNA form, the CDR3 reads TGTGCCAGCAAGGACCGGGACAGGGGTACCACCGGGGAGCTGTTTTTT. It encodes CASKDRDRGTTGELFF. The chain combines TRBV2 with TRBJ2-2, with 10 bases matching TRBD1. The V and J ends lost 7 bases and 4 bases, in that order; junction bases with no gene match: 9. In germline, CDR1 is SNHLY, CDR2 FYNNEI. The CDR3 covers 16 residues.

V and J are TRBV14 and TRBJ2-1; TRBD2 aligns across 8 bases. Germline-derived CDR1 and CDR2 are SGHDN and FVKESK. V lost 1 base, J lost 4 bases, and 3 bases stayed unmatched. There are 15 residues in the CDR3. The DNA of the CDR3 is TGTGCCAGCAGCCAAGGCGCTAGCGGGTACAATGAGCAGTTCTTC. Amino acids: CASSQGASGYNEQFF.

This clonotype appeared a few times. This chain links TRBV6-1 with TRBJ2-7; possibly TRBD2 for D (5 bases). The CDR3 has 14 residues. Deletions cut 6 bases from V and 0 bases from J, with 12 bases between. Germline CDR1 is MNHNS and CDR2 is SASEGT. The CDR3 spells CASRRTRTSYEQYF. The CDR3 coding sequence is TGTGCCAGCAGGCGAACTAGGACCTCCTACGAGCAGTACTTC.

This clonotype was detected many times. The J gene is TRBJ2-5, the V gene TRBV6-1, with 9 bases aligning to TRBD1. V shed 4 bases and J 1 base; nucleotides not matched to a gene: 10. Per the germline V gene, CDR1 is MNHNS and CDR2 is SASEGT. This CDR3 comprises 17 residues. This chain's CDR3 is CASSGGGQGRVQETQYF. The CDR3 nucleotides are TGTGCCAGCAGTGGAGGGGGACAGGGAAGAGTCCAAGAGACCCAGTACTTC.

This clonotype was observed at least ten times. The CDR3 loop is CSVETVYGYTF. The CDR3, as DNA: TGCAGCGTTGAAACAGTTTATGGCTACACCTTC. The rearrangement uses TRBV29-1 and TRBJ1-2, with D unclear. The germline CDR1 and CDR2 sequences are SQVTM and ANQGSEA. CDR3 length: 11 residues. V was cut by 2 bases and J by 5 bases, with 6 bases left in between.

The J gene is TRBJ2-1, the V gene TRBV5-5; 9 bases match TRBD2. The CDR3 covers 15 residues. The germline V gene has CDR1 SGHKS and CDR2 YYEKEE (reference sequence). V trimming: 2 bases; J trimming: 8 bases; junction bases outside the gene matches: 8. The CDR3 here is CASSLLAGLIDEQFF. CDR3 nucleotides: TGTGCCAGCAGCTTACTAGCGGGCCTAATCGATGAGCAGTTCTTC.

This clonotype was recorded at least ten times. This chain links TRBV3-1 with TRBJ2-5; D call uncertain. Deletions cut 0 bases from V and 1 base from J, with 9 bases between. Germline V lookup: CDR1 LGHDT, CDR2 YNNKEL (reference sequence). The CDR3 runs to 15 residues. The CDR3 DNA follows: TGTGCCAGCAGCCAAGATCGACTCAGCCAAGAGACCCAGTACTTC. Protein product: CASSQDRLSQETQYF.

This clonotype showed up just once. A much larger clone differs from this one at a single base, so this may be a read error. The rearrangement joins TRBV9 to TRBJ2-5, with TRBD1 matching 7 bases. CDR1 and CDR2 (germline): SGDLS, YYNGEE. CDR3 size: 14 residues. Trimming cost V 3 bases and J 0 bases; bases outside gene matches: 2. This CDR3 reads CASSAGQYQETQYF. CDR3 nucleotides: TGTGCCAGCAGCGCGGGACAGTACCAAGAGACCCAGTACTTC. Looking up the rest from reference TRBV9 and TRBJ2-5 gives the full variable domain: DSGVTQTPKHLITATGQRVTLRCSPRSGDLSVYWYQQSLDQGLQFLIQYYNGEERAKGNILERFSAQQFPDLHSELNLSSLELGDSALYFCASSAGQYQETQYFGPGTRLLVL.

This chain connects TRBV12-3 or TRBV12-4 to TRBJ1-2, with D unclear. This CDR3 has 13 amino acids. Trimming shortened V by 4 bases and J by 8 bases, and 14 bases separated the two germline ends. Here the CDR3 reads CASSSLGRRGYTF. The CDR3 DNA is TGTGCCAGCAGTTCTCTAGGGCGTCGGGGCTACACCTTC.

CDR3 region: CAWNLVSGNTIYF. DNA of the CDR3: TGTGCCTGGAACCTAGTCTCTGGAAACACCATATATTTT. V gene TRBV30 combines with J gene TRBJ1-3, with unresolved D. This CDR3 contains 13 residues. The V and J ends lost 4 bases and 0 bases respectively, with 7 bases between them. Germline values: CDR1 GTSNPN, CDR2 SVGIG (reference sequence).

A few counts support this clonotype. The chain carries TRBV19 and TRBJ1-5, with TRBD1 matching over 10 bases. Unmatched junction bases numbered 14, after V lost 9 bases and J lost 3 bases. The CDR3 consists of 17 residues. The germline gives CDR1 LNHDA, CDR2 SQIVND (reference sequence). This CDR3 reads CASKTYPGQGINQPQHF. In nucleotides, the CDR3 is TGTGCCAGCAAGACCTATCCGGGACAGGGGATCAATCAGCCCCAGCATTTT.

The V and J genes are TRBV7-2 and TRBJ2-1, with D tentatively TRBD1 (5 bases). The germline V gene has CDR1 SGHTA and CDR2 FQGNSA. V was shortened by 5 bases and J by 5 bases, with 16 bases between the two germline ends. The CDR3 has 15 amino acids. CDR3 in DNA: TGTGCCAGCAGCCGTAGTCAGGGAACCCACAATGAGCAGTTCTTC. This translates into CASSRSQGTHNEQFF.

The CDR3 region has the DNA TGCAGTGCCAGGACTAGCGGGAGGGCTCTCACAGATACGCAGTATTTT. This encodes CSARTSGRALTDTQYF. The V call is TRBV20-1, the J call TRBJ2-3; 15 bases are shared with TRBD2. CDR1 is DFQATT and CDR2 is SNEGSKA in the germline V gene (reference sequence). The junction had 6 bases not matched to a gene; V was cut back by 6 bases and J by 2 bases. CDR3 size: 16 residues.

V usage is TRBV28 and J usage is TRBJ1-3; D possibly corresponds to TRBD1 (5 bases). Germline lookup yields CDR1 MDHEN and CDR2 SYDVKM. V dropped 6 bases and J dropped 0 bases, with 15 bases sitting between them. CDR3 length: 16 residues. Here the CDR3 reads CASRSSGGGSGNTIYF. CDR3 in DNA: TGTGCCAGCAGAAGCTCGGGGGGAGGCTCTGGAAACACCATATATTTT. The entire variable domain, with the rest obtained from reference TRBV28 and TRBJ1-3, is as follows: DVKVTQSSRYLVKRTGEKVFLECVQDMDHENMFWYRQDPGLGLRLIYFSYDVKMKEKGDIPEGYSVSREKKERFSLILESASTNQTSMYLCASRSSGGGSGNTIYFGEGSWLTVV.

This clonotype turned up a few times. The chain recombines TRBV19 with TRBJ2-2; 12 nucleotides agree with TRBD2. This CDR3 has 16 residues. Per germline, CDR1 LNHDA and CDR2 SQIVND (reference sequence). Trimming removed 8 bases from V and 0 bases from J; junction bases left unmatched: 4. The CDR3 coding sequence is TGTGCCAGTGGACTAGCGGGACTTCCGAACACCGGGGAGCTGTTTTTT. Its translation is CASGLAGLPNTGELFF.

This clonotype was seen repeatedly, ten times or more. This chain uses TRBV12-3 or TRBV12-4 with TRBJ2-7; 10 nucleotides line up with TRBD1. The J segment lost 7 bases and the V segment lost 5 bases, leaving 5 bases of the junction unmatched. CDR3 length equals 13 residues. CDR3 sequence reads: CASSPGQGREQYF. CDR3 coding DNA: TGTGCCAGCAGTCCGGGACAGGGGAGGGAGCAGTACTTC.

This clonotype was observed a handful of times. V usage is TRBV18 and J usage is TRBJ2-5; D uncertain. Germline CDR1 and CDR2: KGHSH and LQKENI. The length of the CDR3 is 14 residues. Trimming took 6 bases from V and 0 from J, leaving 11 bases between them. The CDR3 bases are TGTGCCAGCTCTCCCGGTCCGTACCAAGAGACCCAGTACTTC. Protein sequence: CASSPGPYQETQYF.

The rearrangement uses TRBV7-2 and TRBJ2-3, with D unresolved. The CDR3 totals 12 residues. V lost 5 bases and J lost 7, with 10 bases in between. Germline V gene lookup returns CDR1 SGHTA and CDR2 FQGNSA. Here the CDR3 reads CASSPSFNTQYF. CDR3 DNA: TGTGCCAGCAGCCCCTCATTTAATACGCAGTATTTT.

This clonotype has a count of ten or more. V and J are TRBV24-1 and TRBJ2-5; TRBD2 matches 8 bases. Germline loops: CDR1 KGHDR, CDR2 SFDVKD. Unmatched junction bases numbered 11, after V lost 5 bases and J lost 1 base. This CDR3 is 17 amino acids long. CDR3 loop: CATSAFPGLGSQETQYF. CDR3 sequence (DNA): TGTGCCACCAGTGCCTTCCCGGGACTAGGGAGCCAAGAGACCCAGTACTTC.

The chain couples TRBV30 to TRBJ1-6; D unclear. This CDR3 has 12 amino acids. Germline V gene sequence: CDR1 GTSNPN, CDR2 SVGIG (reference sequence). V lost 5 bases to trimming and J lost 14 bases, with 16 bases between them. CDR3 amino acids: CAWGDLRGSLHF. In nucleotides, the CDR3 is TGTGCCTGGGGTGACCTTCGCGGGTCCCTCCACTTT.

This clonotype was seen only a few times. A read error may be the cause here, since a much bigger clone is one base away. The gene calls are TRBV6-1 and TRBJ2-2, with a tentative D call TRBD2 (5 bases). Germline V gives CDR1 MNHNS, CDR2 SASEGT. This CDR3 has 13 residues. V lost 5 bases and J 4 bases, leaving 8 bases between the germline ends. CDR3 residues: CASSPGLTGELFF. The CDR3 DNA is TGTGCCAGCAGTCCCGGACTCACCGGGGAGCTGTTTTTT.

As DNA, the CDR3 is TGTGCCTCCCCTACCGGGGGATCGGAATCTGGGGCCAACGTCCTGACTTTC. The encoded protein is CASPTGGSESGANVLTF. The V call is TRBV30, the J call TRBJ2-6, with TRBD2 as a possible D gene (6 bases). The length of the CDR3 is 17 residues. Trimming took off 7 bases at V and 1 base at J, with 20 bases between the two ends. Looked up from germline, CDR1 is GTSNPN and CDR2 is SVGIG (reference sequence).

This clonotype was seen many times. The rearrangement joins TRBV2 to TRBJ1-1; D not certain. The CDR3 covers 14 residues. V dropped 2 bases and J dropped 7 bases, with 14 bases sitting between them. Germline-derived CDR1 and CDR2 are SNHLY and FYNNEI. DNA for the CDR3: TGTGCCAGCAGTGAACTGGGTAGCGGGGATGAAGCTTTCTTT. Translated: CASSELGSGDEAFF.

This chain connects TRBV10-3 to TRBJ1-1; D unresolved. The CDR3 is made up of 12 amino acids. Between the trimmed V and J ends, which lost 2 bases and 0 bases, there was a span of 1 base. Per germline, CDR1 ENHRY and CDR2 SYGVKD. The CDR3 loop reads CAISEVNTEAFF. The CDR3 DNA follows: TGTGCCATCAGTGAGGTGAACACTGAAGCTTTCTTT.

In this sample, this clonotype turned up many times. The gene calls are TRBV28 and TRBJ1-4; TRBD1 agrees at 7 bases. Germline V gene lookup returns CDR1 MDHEN and CDR2 SYDVKM. The CDR3 has 14 residues. J lost 7 bases, V lost 2 bases, and 4 bases had no gene match. The CDR3 nucleotides read TGTGCCAGCAGTTTAGACAGGGATCGTGAAAAACTGTTTTTT. Translation gives CASSLDRDREKLFF.

This rearrangement joins TRBV18 to TRBJ2-7, with D unresolved. CDR1 is KGHSH, CDR2 LQKENI, per germline. The V gene lost 6 bases and the J gene lost 2 bases, with 11 bases spanning the gap. This CDR3 is built from 13 residues. CDR3 DNA: TGTGCCAGCTCGACCGGCGCTACCTACGAGCAGTACTTC. Translating gives CASSTGATYEQYF. The entire variable domain, with the rest obtained from reference TRBV18 and TRBJ2-7, is as follows: NAGVMQNPRHLVRRRGQEARLRCSPMKGHSHVYWYRQLPEEGLKFMVYLQKENIIDESGMPKERFSAEFPKEGPSILRIQQVVRGDSAAYFCASSTGATYEQYFGPGTRLTVT.

This clonotype showed up many times. V is TRBV28 and J is TRBJ1-5, with 7 bases that match TRBD1. Germline V CDR1 and CDR2: MDHEN, SYDVKM. This CDR3 contains 16 residues. V was clipped by 2 bases and J by 0 bases; unmatched bases: 4. The DNA for the CDR3 is TGTGCCAGCAGTTTACAGACAGGGCATAGCAATCAGCCCCAGCATTTT. Translating gives CASSLQTGHSNQPQHF.